This record looks at one T cell receptor beta chain sequence and its context. Its antigen is as yet unknown. Libraries were prepared by immunoSEQ multiplex PCR; TCRdb keeps only in-frame clonotypes and omits some of them. This table holds about 64,000 clones, 90% to 95% found once. This sample is drawn from a study of T cell responses to AZD1222 COVID-19 vaccine. Broader study findings: Every sample of the repertoires postdated the peak T cell response. As reported, nearly half of all spike-specific TCRs target variant regions that are unmutated. Among the donors, most were white British and more were female, and clonal diversity was possibly underestimated.

J gave up 5 bases and V 3 bases, and 7 bases lay outside the gene matches. This CDR3 is 15 amino acids long. In germline, CDR1 is SEHNR, CDR2 FQNEAQ (reference sequence). This TCR was sampled from an adult who received the MenACWY meningococcal vaccine as a control. Sequenced here: peripheral blood, sampled 28 days after the second dose of the MenACWY control vaccine. V is TRBV7-9 and J is TRBJ2-1; 7 bases agree with TRBD2. CDR3 sequence: CASSLGGRVDNEQFF. The CDR3 DNA follows: TGTGCCAGCAGCTTGGGGGGGAGAGTGGACAATGAGCAGTTCTTC.